The T cell receptor (beta chain) described here comes from a study of Graves' ophthalmopathy and Graves' hyperthyroidism. The CDR3 totals 12 residues. Germline CDR1 reads MGHDK; CDR2 reads SYGVNS. As regards this clonotype: A junction end diverges from the germline sequence, so it may reflect a read error.

Amplification of the TCR beta CDR3 regions used RNA transcripts (as template). HTBI primers served in a first-round RT-PCR, which a second-round multiplex PCR followed. TCRdb re-called the multiplex PCR reads through MiXCR, storing one row per CDR3 protein. The sample yields hundreds of thousands of distinct CDR3 sequences, under 50% seen once. Clinical symptoms, serum thyroxine, TRAb, thyroid ultrasound and orbital computed tomography were relied on for diagnosis. J is TRBJ1-3 and V is TRBV25-1; D gene ambiguous. The sequencing input was peripheral blood. The receptor's source is an adult man with Graves' ophthalmopathy. This chain's CDR3 is CTSRDVGNTIYF. CDR3 nucleotides: TGTACCAGCAGAGATGTTGGAAACACCATATATTTT.